This T cell receptor (beta chain) was identified during a study of blood T cell repertoires in COVID-19. Whole-study context: Spain, Italy and the United States supplied samples that represented acute and convalescent COVID-19.

Looked up from germline, CDR1 is SEHNR and CDR2 is FQNEAQ (reference sequence). V lost 1 base and J 3 bases, leaving 12 bases between the germline ends. CDR3 length equals 15 residues. Method: immunoSEQ multiplex PCR; TCRdb's copy keeps in-frame clones and lacks some. The sample carries under 200,000 clones, over 75% recorded once. The receptor was isolated from a man aged 45 to 65 who had recovered from COVID-19. The rearrangement joins TRBV7-9 to TRBJ2-5; D not resolved. The sample was PBMCs or T cells enriched from blood (not recorded which). The CDR3 region has the DNA TGTGCCAGCAGCTTAGAGTTAGTCGATAAAGAGACCCAGTACTTC. Amino acids: CASSLELVDKETQYF.